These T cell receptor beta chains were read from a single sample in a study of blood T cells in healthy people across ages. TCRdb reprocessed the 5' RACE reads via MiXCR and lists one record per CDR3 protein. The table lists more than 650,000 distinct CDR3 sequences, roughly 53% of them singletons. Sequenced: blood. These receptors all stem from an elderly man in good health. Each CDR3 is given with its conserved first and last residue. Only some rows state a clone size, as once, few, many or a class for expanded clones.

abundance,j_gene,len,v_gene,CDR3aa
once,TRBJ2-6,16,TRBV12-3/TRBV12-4,CASSLALPSGANVLTF
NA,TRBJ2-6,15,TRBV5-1,CASSLAVPGANVLTF
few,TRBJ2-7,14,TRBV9,CASGKGGPGNEQYF
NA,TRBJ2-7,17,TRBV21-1,CASGTYYGGQISIEQYF
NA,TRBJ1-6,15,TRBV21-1,CASSKGGKGAPDVHF
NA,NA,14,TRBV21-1,CASSMDFPLYEQYF
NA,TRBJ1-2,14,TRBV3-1,CASSQGQGYYGYTF
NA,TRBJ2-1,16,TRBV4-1,CASSQDSGSLSSEQFF
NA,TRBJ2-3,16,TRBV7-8,CASSSPSGRFADTQYF
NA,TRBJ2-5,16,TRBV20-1,CSARAPGLAGVETQYF
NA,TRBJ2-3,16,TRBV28,CASSYYSGTSGDTQYF
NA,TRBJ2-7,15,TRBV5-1,CASSEQAAASYEQYF
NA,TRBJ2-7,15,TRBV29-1,CSVTGTSGMAHEQYF
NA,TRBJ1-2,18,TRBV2,CASLPRQGLGLPNYGYTF
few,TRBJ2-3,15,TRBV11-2,CASSRMMGGADTQYF
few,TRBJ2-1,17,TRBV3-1,CASSQDRAYSSINEQFF
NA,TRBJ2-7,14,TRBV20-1,CSAPPAGGSYEQYF
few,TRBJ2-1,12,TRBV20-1,CSASQDSGKQFF
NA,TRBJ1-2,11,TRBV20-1,CSATRPGGYTF
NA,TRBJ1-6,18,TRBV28,CASSPTVSPSSYNSPLHF
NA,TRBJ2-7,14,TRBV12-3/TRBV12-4,CASSSAGTGYEQYF
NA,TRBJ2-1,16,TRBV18,CASSRRTGDFYNEQFF
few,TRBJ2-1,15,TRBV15,CATSRAGSGGNEQFF
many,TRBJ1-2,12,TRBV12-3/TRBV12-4,CASSSTREGYTF
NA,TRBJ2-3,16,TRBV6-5,CASSYGLAAFADTQYF
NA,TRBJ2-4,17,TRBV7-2,CASSARGTGKGADIQYF
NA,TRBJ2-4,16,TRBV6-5,CASAPTSDLAKNIQYF
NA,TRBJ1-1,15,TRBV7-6,CAGSLAPGLDTEAFF
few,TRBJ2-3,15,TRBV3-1,CASSQALSSADTQYF
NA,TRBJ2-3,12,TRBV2,CASSERSRYAYF
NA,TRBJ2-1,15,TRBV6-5,CASSTTSAPWGEQFF
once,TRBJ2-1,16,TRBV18,CASSPPTGPLYNEQFF
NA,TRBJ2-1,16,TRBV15,CATSREATGLNNEQFF
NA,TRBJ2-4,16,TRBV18,CASSHPGQTAKNIQYF
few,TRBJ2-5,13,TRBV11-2,CASSSTGVETQYF
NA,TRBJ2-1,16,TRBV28,CASRSTGQGIGNEQFF
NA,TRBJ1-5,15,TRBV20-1,CSARVGGEGTQPQHF
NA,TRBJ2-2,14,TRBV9,CASGRTGLAGELFF
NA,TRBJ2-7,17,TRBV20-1,CSASGQGAGRYPYEQYF
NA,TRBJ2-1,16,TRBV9,CASSVGTGTGPGEQFF
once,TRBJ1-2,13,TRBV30,CAWSARQGYGYTF
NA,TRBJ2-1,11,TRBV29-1,CSVDDALGQFF
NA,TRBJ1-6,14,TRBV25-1,CASSQGLDNSPLHF
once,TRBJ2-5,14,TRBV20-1,CSARDSGRGKTQYF
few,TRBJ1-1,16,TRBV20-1,CSARVLPVGAYTEAFF
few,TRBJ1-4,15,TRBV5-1,CASSSGDRANEKLFF
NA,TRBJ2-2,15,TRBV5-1,CASSAGQSKAGELFF
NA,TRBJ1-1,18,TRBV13,CASSLGQGARAYGTEAFF
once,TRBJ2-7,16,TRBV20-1,CSARSGSERGAYEQYF
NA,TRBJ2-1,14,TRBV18,CASSPLAAPNEQFF
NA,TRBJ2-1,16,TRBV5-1,CASSLTGADPHNEQFF
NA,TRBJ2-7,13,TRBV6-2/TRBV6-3,CASSSANPYEQYF
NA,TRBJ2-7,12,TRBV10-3,CAIIGHLYEQYF
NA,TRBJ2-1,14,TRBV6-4,CASMVSPGGNEQFF
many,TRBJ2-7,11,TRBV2,CASSERYEQYF